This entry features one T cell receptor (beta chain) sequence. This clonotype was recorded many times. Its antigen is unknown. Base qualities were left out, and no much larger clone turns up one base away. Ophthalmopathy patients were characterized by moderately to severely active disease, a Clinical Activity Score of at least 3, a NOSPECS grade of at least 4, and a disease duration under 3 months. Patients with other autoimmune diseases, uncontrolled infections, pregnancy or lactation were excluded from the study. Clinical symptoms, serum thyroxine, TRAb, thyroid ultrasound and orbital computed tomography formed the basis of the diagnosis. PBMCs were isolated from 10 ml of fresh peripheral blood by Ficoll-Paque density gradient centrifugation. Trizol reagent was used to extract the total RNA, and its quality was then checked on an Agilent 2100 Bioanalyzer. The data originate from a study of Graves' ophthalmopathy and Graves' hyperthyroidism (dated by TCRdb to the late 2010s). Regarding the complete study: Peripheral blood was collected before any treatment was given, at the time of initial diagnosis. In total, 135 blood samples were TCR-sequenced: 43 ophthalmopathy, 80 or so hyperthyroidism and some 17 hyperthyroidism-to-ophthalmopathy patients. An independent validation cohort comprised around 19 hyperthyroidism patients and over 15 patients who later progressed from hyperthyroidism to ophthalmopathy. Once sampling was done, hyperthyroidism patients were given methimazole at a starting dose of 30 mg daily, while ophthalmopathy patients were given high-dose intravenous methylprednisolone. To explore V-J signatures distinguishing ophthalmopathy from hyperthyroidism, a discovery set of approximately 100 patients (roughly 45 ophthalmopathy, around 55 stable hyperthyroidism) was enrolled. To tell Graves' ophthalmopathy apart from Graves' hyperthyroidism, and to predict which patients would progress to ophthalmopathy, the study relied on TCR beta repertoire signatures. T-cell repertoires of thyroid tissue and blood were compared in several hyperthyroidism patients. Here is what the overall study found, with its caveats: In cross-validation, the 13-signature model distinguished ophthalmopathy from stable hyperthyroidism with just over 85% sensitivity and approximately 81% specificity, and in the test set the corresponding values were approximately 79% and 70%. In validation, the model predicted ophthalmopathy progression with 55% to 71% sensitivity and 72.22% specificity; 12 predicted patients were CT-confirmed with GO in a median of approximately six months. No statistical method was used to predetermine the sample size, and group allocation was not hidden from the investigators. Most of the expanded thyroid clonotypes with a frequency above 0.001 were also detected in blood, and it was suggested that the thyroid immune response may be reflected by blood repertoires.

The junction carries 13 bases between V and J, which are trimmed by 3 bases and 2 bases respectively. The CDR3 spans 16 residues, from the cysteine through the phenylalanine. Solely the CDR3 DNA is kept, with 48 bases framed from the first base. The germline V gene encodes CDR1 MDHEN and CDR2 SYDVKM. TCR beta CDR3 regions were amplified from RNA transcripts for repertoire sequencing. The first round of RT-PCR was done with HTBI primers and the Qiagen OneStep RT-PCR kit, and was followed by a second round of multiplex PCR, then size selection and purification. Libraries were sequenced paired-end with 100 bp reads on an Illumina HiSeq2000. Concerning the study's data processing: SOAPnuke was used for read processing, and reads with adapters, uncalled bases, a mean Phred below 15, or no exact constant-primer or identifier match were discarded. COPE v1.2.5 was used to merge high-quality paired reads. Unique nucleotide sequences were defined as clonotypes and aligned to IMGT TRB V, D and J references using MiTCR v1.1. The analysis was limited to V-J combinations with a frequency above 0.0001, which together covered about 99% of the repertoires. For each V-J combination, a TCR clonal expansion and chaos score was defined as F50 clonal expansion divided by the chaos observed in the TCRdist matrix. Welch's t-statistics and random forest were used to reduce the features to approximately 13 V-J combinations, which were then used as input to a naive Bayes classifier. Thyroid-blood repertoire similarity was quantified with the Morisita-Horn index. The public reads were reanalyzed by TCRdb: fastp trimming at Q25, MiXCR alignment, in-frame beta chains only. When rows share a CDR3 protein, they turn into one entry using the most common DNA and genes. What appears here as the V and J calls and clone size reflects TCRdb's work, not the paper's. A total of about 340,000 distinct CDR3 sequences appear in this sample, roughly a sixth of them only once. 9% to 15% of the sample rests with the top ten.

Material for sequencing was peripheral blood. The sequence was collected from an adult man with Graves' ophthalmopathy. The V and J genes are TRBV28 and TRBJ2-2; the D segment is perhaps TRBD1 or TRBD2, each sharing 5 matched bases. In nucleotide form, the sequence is TGTGCCAGCAGTTTTGCCGGGACCCTTAACACCGGGGAGCTGTTTTTT. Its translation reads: CASSFAGTLNTGELFF.